This T cell receptor beta chain was retrieved from a study of blood T cell repertoires in COVID-19. In the study overall: PBMCs, B-cell-depleted T cells, or T cells were the source of the cDNA or gDNA that made up the material.

Followed longitudinally, the Seattle patients had been enrolled during active infection. Original methodology: Reference gene primer amplification yielded estimated nucleated cell counts. Produced via immunoSEQ multiplex PCR; TCRdb's table is partial and in-frame only. The D gene and trimming were derived from the DNA, and the V and J assignments and clone size from that table. The sample lists fewer than 300,000 clones; roughly nine tenths were seen once. CDR3 length equals 14 residues. Between the trimmed V and J ends, which lost 4 bases and 0 bases, there was a span of 9 bases. CDR1 and CDR2 from the germline V gene are MGHRA and YSYEKL.

Sequenced sample: peripheral blood. The gene calls are TRBV4-1 and TRBJ1-1; D remains ambiguous. The receptor comes from a woman aged 25 to 39 with COVID-19, enrolled during active disease. The CDR3 DNA reads TGCGCCAGCAGCCTGGCGGGGATGAACACTGAAGCTTTCTTT. This codes for CASSLAGMNTEAFF.